Given below is one T cell receptor beta chain in context. Its antigen remains unidentified. Measured with immunoSEQ multiplex PCR; TCRdb has only the in-frame clones, and not every one. The table lists roughly 66,000 clones, less than 90% of them singletons, with approximately 7% in the top ten. The entry originates in a study of T cell responses to AZD1222 COVID-19 vaccine. Overall study context: Second-dose groups at about 4 or about 12 weeks were pooled. Points from the study as a whole: Clonal diversity was possibly underestimated, and white British individuals and females predominated among donors. Recipients of AZD1222 seropositive at baseline numbered only 6 or 7.

This receptor was obtained from an adult in good health. This sample comprised peripheral blood, obtained on day 0 of AZD1222 vaccination.

CDR3 protein: CATSRDKSAEGYGYTF. Here the CDR3 DNA reads TGTGCCACCAGCAGAGATAAATCAGCGGAAGGGTATGGCTACACCTTC. V and J are TRBV15 and TRBJ1-2; no definite D call. This CDR3 is built from 16 residues. Germline CDR1 LNHNV, CDR2 YYDKDF (reference sequence). V lost 0 bases, J lost 5 bases, and 16 bases lay in between.